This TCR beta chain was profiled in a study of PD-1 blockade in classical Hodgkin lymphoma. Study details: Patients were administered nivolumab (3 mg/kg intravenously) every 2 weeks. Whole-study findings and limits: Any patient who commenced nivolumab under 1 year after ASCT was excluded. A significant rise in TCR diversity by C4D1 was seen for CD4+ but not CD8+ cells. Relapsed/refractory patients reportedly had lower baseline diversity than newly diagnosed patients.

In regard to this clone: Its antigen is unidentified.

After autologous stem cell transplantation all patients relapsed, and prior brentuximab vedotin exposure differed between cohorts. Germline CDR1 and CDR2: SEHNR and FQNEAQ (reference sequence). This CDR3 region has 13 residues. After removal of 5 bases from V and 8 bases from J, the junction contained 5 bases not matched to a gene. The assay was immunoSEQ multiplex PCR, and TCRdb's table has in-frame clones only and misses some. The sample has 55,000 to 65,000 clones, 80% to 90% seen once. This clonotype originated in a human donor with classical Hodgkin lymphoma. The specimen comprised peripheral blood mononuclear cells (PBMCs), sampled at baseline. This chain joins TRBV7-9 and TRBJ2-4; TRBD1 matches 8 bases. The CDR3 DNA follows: TGTGCCAGCAGCAAGACAGGGGTGGACATTCAGTACTTC. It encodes CASSKTGVDIQYF.